This T cell receptor (beta chain) was sequenced for a study of cytomegalovirus exposure and HLA in healthy donors. General study findings and limits: What was likely a sequencing artifact was a cluster of highly shared sequence variants. Within an earlier analysis, most TCR beta V segments proved productive either about 87% or about 30% of the time. Near-uniform donor sequencing depth was presumed by presence/absence analyses.

PCR employed 60 Vbeta and 13 Jbeta primers. Generated by immunoSEQ multiplex PCR, the TCRdb table keeps only in-frame clones and is missing some. The sample yields roughly 100,000 clones, more than 60% seen once. Details on this clone: No antigen is known for it.

The CDR3 has 15 residues. V was pared by 0 bases and J by 2 bases, with 11 bases between. Germline assignment: CDR1 MNHEY and CDR2 SVGAGI. The rearrangement links TRBV6-5 to TRBJ2-7, with D maybe TRBD2 (5 bases). The sequenced sample was PBMCs. The receptor comes from a woman aged 40 to 50 in good health and CMV-seropositive. The CDR3, as DNA: TGTGCCAGCAGTTACTCGGGAGCTTTCCCCTACGAGCAGTACTTC. As protein: CASSYSGAFPYEQYF.